This is a list of T cell receptor beta chains from one sample in a study of OX40 agonist ivuxolimab in advanced cancers. Data came from immunoSEQ multiplex PCR; TCRdb stores just in-frame clones and leaves some out. The table records approximately 58,000 clones, around 93% of them present only once. The material sequenced was CD4+ or CD8+ T cells sorted from blood, taken in a trial of the OX40 agonist ivuxolimab. These receptors were obtained from an adult with an advanced solid tumor such as melanoma, head and neck, liver or kidney cancer. The CDR3 runs from the conserved cysteine through the conserved F or W.

length	V	CDR3
15	TRBV4-3	CASSQGRLSSYEQYF
13	TRBV19	CASTPLGGHGYTF
13	TRBV29-1	CSVGERATYEQYF
16	TRBV7-9	CASSPQREVPPGELFF
14	TRBV28	CASSSGTSVGELFF
15	TRBV19	CASTTPNPGFVRYTF
15	TRBV10-1	CASSGAGAGSYEQYF
16	TRBV25-1	CASSESLGHTQETQYF
16	TRBV7-2	CASSLGSGFLRSGYTF
15	TRBV5-5	CASSPTGGANYGYTF
15	TRBV7-8	CASSLSGSSYNEQFF
16	TRBV9	CASSVGRLGASGEQYF
13	TRBV10-3	CAISETGGTEAFF
15	TRBV7-2	CASSFTSGRKETQYF
15	TRBV5-8	CASSPKGRRNYGYTF
14	TRBV18	CASSPPSTTDTQYF
14	TRBV7-8	CASSLGGRTDTQYF
15	TRBV7-2	CASRADRGRHYEQYF
15	TRBV5-1	CASSRDQGSNTEAFF
16	TRBV5-1	CASSSLAAGDTDTQYF
15	TRBV6-1	CASSEGQNDIGGYTF
12	TRBV19	CASTTWGRGSFF
14	TRBV5-4	CASSLKQVGNEQFF
15	TRBV6-5	CASSTRTSGSGEQYF
13	TRBV5-1	CASSWGDQRAQYF
16	TRBV10-2	CASRDRGASGANVLTF
15	TRBV7-2	CASSQTSGNYNEQFF
16	TRBV27	CASSSLLAGGPGEQFF